This passage covers 24 T cell receptor beta chains from one sample sequenced in a study of T cell responses to AZD1222 COVID-19 vaccine. Produced via immunoSEQ multiplex PCR; TCRdb's table is partial and in-frame only. Here the sample spans about 150,000 clones, approximately 90% being singletons. This sample comprised peripheral blood, obtained after recovery from COVID-19. These receptors all come from an adult who had recovered from COVID-19.

This sequence joins TRBV24-1 and TRBJ2-3; TRBD1 is a possible D gene (6 bases). The CDR3 is 14 amino acids. Germline V CDR1 and CDR2: KGHDR, SFDVKD. V was pared by 7 bases and J by 4 bases, with 14 bases between. CDR3 DNA sequence: TGTGCCACCAGCCCTGGGGGCGGGTCAGATACGCAGTATTTT. This encodes CATSPGGGSDTQYF.

The chain employs TRBV28 and TRBJ2-1, with a weak D call TRBD2 (6 bases). This CDR3 has 16 residues. Trimming shortened V by 5 bases and J by 8 bases, and 22 bases separated the two germline ends. CDR1 is MDHEN and CDR2 is SYDVKM in the germline V gene. CDR3 in amino acids: CASSARMGGLWDEQFF. The CDR3 coding sequence is TGTGCCAGCAGTGCACGGATGGGGGGTCTGTGGGATGAGCAGTTCTTC.

This chain uses TRBV24-1 with TRBJ1-2; D may be TRBD1 (5 bases). CDR1 and CDR2 (germline): KGHDR, SFDVKD. Trimming removed 3 bases from V and 8 bases from J, with 12 bases in between. The CDR3 consists of 13 residues. The CDR3 sequence is CATSDRRVGGYTF. CDR3 DNA: TGTGCCACCAGTGATCGCAGGGTGGGCGGCTACACCTTC.

CDR3 loop: CSVEGVGGHSSYNEQFF. The DNA of the CDR3 is TGCAGCGTTGAAGGCGTCGGGGGCCACAGCTCCTACAATGAGCAGTTCTTC. The chain employs TRBV29-1 and TRBJ2-1, with D tentatively TRBD1 or TRBD2 (6 bases each). Between the trimmed V and J ends, which lost 1 base and 0 bases, there was a span of 16 bases. Germline V gene lookup returns CDR1 SQVTM and CDR2 ANQGSEA. CDR3 length equals 17 residues.

This chain uses TRBV20-1 with TRBJ2-1, with D unresolved. CDR1 is DFQATT and CDR2 is SNEGSKA in the germline V gene (reference sequence). V lost 2 bases and J lost 7, with 3 bases in between. The CDR3 totals 10 residues. The CDR3 DNA is TGCAGTGCTAGAAGTAATGAGCAGTTCTTC. It specifies CSARSNEQFF.

V is TRBV5-4 and J is TRBJ2-1; 7 positions agree with TRBD2. V shed 6 bases, J shed 9 bases, and the junction held 12 bases outside the gene matches. Germline CDR1 and CDR2: SGHNT and YYREEE (reference sequence). The CDR3 has 14 residues. The CDR3: CASTLRAGVIEQFF. CDR3 sequence (DNA): TGTGCCAGCACCCTGAGGGCGGGGGTCATTGAGCAGTTCTTC.

The chain uses TRBV21-1 and TRBJ2-2; TRBD2 was called by the table and not checked on the DNA. TRBV21-1 is a recognized pseudogene. CDR3 length: 18 amino acids. The CDR3, as DNA: TGTGCCAGCAGCATGGGAGGGGCGCCCCCCGTAAGAGCCGGGGAGCTGTTTTTT. Its translation is CASSMGGAPPVRAGELFF.

The chain couples TRBV12-2 to TRBJ2-7; the table names TRBD2, a call not compared with the DNA. TRBV12-2 is given as a pseudogene. This CDR3 is 16 amino acids long. Here the CDR3 DNA reads TGTGCAAGTCGCTCTACGACTAGCGGGAGCTCCTACGAGCAGTACTTC. Translated, it gives CASRSTTSGSSYEQYF.

The CDR3 sequence: CASSLAGGGGQPQHF. The CDR3 nucleotides read TGTGCCAGCAGCTTAGCAGGAGGGGGCGGTCAGCCCCAGCATTTT. The chain recombines TRBV7-9 with TRBJ1-5; 7 nucleotides match TRBD1. CDR1 is SEHNR and CDR2 is FQNEAQ in the germline V gene (reference sequence). This CDR3 has 15 residues. The junction had 5 bases not matched to a gene; V was cut back by 0 bases and J by 6 bases.

This chain joins TRBV2 and TRBJ2-5; D not resolved. V gave up 5 bases and J gave up 2 bases, with 9 bases separating them. This CDR3 is built from 13 residues. Germline CDR1 is SNHLY and CDR2 is FYNNEI. The CDR3 loop reads CASSKELQETQYF. DNA for the CDR3: TGTGCCAGCAGTAAAGAACTACAAGAGACCCAGTACTTC.

V and J are TRBV14 and TRBJ2-7; no definite D call. The CDR3 is 12 residues long. Germline CDR1 is SGHDN and CDR2 is FVKESK. Trimming took 4 bases from V and 5 from J, leaving 9 bases between them. This CDR3 reads CASSPTIDEQYF. DNA for the CDR3: TGTGCCAGCAGCCCCACTATCGACGAGCAGTACTTC.

The chain couples TRBV28 to TRBJ1-2; TRBD1 matches 7 bases. The CDR3 is 15 amino acids. V shed 3 bases and J 5 bases; nucleotides not matched to a gene: 9. CDR1 is MDHEN, CDR2 SYDVKM, per germline. The CDR3 coding sequence is TGTGCCAGCAGTTTGGGGACAGCAAGAGGGTATGGCTACACCTTC. This sequence encodes CASSLGTARGYGYTF.

The rearrangement joins TRBV2 to TRBJ2-5, with D possibly matching TRBD2 (5 bases). Germline loops: CDR1 SNHLY, CDR2 FYNNEI. Trimming stripped 6 bases from V and 4 bases from J, with 9 bases between. This CDR3 has 12 amino acids. This CDR3 is CASRQEVETQYF. The CDR3 nucleotides are TGTGCCAGCAGGCAGGAGGTAGAGACCCAGTACTTC.

The gene calls are TRBV11-2 and TRBJ2-7; D unresolved. Per the germline V gene, CDR1 is SGHAT and CDR2 is FQNNGV. The CDR3 has 12 residues. Trimming took off 7 bases at V and 6 bases at J, with 13 bases between the two ends. Here the CDR3 DNA reads TGTGCCAGCACCTTGACAAGCCGCGAGCAGTACTTC. Amino acids: CASTLTSREQYF.

V usage is TRBV28 and J usage is TRBJ1-5; no reliable D call. The CDR3 has 11 residues. Trimming pared 2 bases from V and 6 bases from J, leaving 2 bases between. Germline V gene sequence: CDR1 MDHEN, CDR2 SYDVKM. The CDR3 is CASSLGQPQHF. As DNA, the CDR3 is TGTGCCAGCAGTTTAGGTCAGCCCCAGCATTTT.

There are a few counts of this clone. The rearrangement uses TRBV5-4 and TRBJ2-5, with D possibly being TRBD2 (6 bases). This CDR3 spans 14 amino acids. CDR1 is SGHNT and CDR2 is YYREEE in the germline V gene (reference sequence). The V gene lost 4 bases and the J gene lost 4 bases, with 14 bases spanning the gap. The CDR3 here is CASSRERGGETQYF. Written as DNA, the CDR3 is TGTGCCAGCAGCCGAGAGAGGGGAGGAGAGACCCAGTACTTC.

The chain carries TRBV6-5 and TRBJ2-1; 9 nucleotides align to TRBD2. The CDR3 is 14 residues long. The germline V gene has CDR1 MNHEY and CDR2 SVGAGI. The J segment lost 3 bases and the V segment lost 7 bases, leaving 4 bases of the junction unmatched. The DNA of the CDR3 is TGTGCCAGCAAATTAGCGGGAGACTACAATGAGCAGTTCTTC. Translated, it gives CASKLAGDYNEQFF.

The chain uses TRBV4-1 and TRBJ1-6, with D tentatively TRBD1 (5 bases). The V end lost 1 base, the J end lost 5 bases, and 12 bases lay between the germline ends. The V gene's germline CDR1 is MGHRA and CDR2 YSYEKL. The CDR3 runs to 16 residues. The CDR3 DNA is TGCGCCAGCAGCCAAGCCGGCAGGGCCCATAATTCACCCCTCCACTTT. Translating gives CASSQAGRAHNSPLHF.

V is TRBV12-3 or TRBV12-4 and J is TRBJ2-7; no clear D gene. This CDR3 contains 13 residues. Trimming pared 1 base from V and 7 bases from J, leaving 11 bases between. Here the CDR3 reads CASSLGTLGEQYF. The CDR3 DNA reads as TGTGCCAGCAGTTTAGGGACCCTCGGGGAGCAGTACTTC.

The V and J genes are TRBV7-2 and TRBJ1-6; no clear D. The ends were cut back, 5 bases at V and 7 bases at J, with 18 bases in the middle. There are 16 residues in the CDR3. CDR1 and CDR2 (germline): SGHTA, FQGNSA. The CDR3 DNA follows: TGTGCCAGCAGCCCCCCCGCGGGGAGGCACAATTCACCCCTCCACTTT. This translates into CASSPPAGRHNSPLHF.

Only one count was recorded for this clone. The CDR3 DNA is TGTGCCAGCAGTCGAGTCCCGGAAGCCTACGAGCAGTACTTC. Protein: CASSRVPEAYEQYF. The chain joins TRBV28 to TRBJ2-7; D unresolved. V was clipped by 5 bases and J by 2 bases, with 13 bases between them. There are 14 residues in the CDR3. The germline gives CDR1 MDHEN, CDR2 SYDVKM.

The J gene is TRBJ1-2, the V gene TRBV7-2; D call uncertain. Germline assignment: CDR1 SGHTA and CDR2 FQGNSA. V was trimmed by 3 bases and J by 0 bases, leaving 8 bases between them. The CDR3 length is 14 residues. The CDR3, as DNA: TGTGCCAGCAGCTTTGGCAGAGCTAACTATGGCTACACCTTC. This gives the protein CASSFGRANYGYTF.

The V gene is TRBV28, the J gene TRBJ1-2; tentative D call: TRBD1 (6 bases). Germline-derived CDR1 and CDR2 are MDHEN and SYDVKM. This CDR3 is 15 amino acids long. Trimming cost V 5 bases and J 4 bases, with 17 bases left between them. CDR3 sequence: CASSPPGGQSYGYTF. The CDR3 bases are TGTGCCAGCAGTCCCCCGGGGGGGCAGAGCTATGGCTACACCTTC.

The gene calls are TRBV24-1 and TRBJ2-1; D not certain. Germline V CDR1 and CDR2: KGHDR, SFDVKD. This CDR3 has 15 amino acids. With 3 bases removed from V and 4 bases from J, the gap between germline ends came to 12 bases. Here the CDR3 DNA reads TGTGCCACCAGTGATAAAGGACGGCGGTACAATGAGCAGTTCTTC. Residues: CATSDKGRRYNEQFF.